These 9 T cell receptor beta chains were sequenced from one sample in a study of cytomegalovirus exposure and HLA in healthy donors. The primer mix had 60 Vbeta and 13 Jbeta primers. Here immunoSEQ multiplex PCR was the method, and the copy in TCRdb shows in-frame clones only, minus some. The data hold about 260,000 clones, with around 65% observed a single time. Material for sequencing was PBMCs. Receptor source: a female donor in good health and CMV-seronegative.

The rearrangement uses TRBV9 and TRBJ2-5; D is possibly TRBD2 (5 bases). Germline loops: CDR1 SGDLS, CDR2 YYNGEE. The CDR3 is 13 residues long. Trimming shortened V by 6 bases and J by 4 bases, and 13 bases separated the two germline ends. The CDR3 DNA follows: TGTGCCAGCAACCCCGTTGGGAGAGAGACCCAGTACTTC. Translated, it gives CASNPVGRETQYF.

The chain is built from TRBV28 and TRBJ1-5, with a weak D call TRBD1 (5 bases). Germline loops: CDR1 MDHEN, CDR2 SYDVKM. The CDR3 spans 18 residues. V was trimmed by 8 bases and J by 1 base, leaving 24 bases between them. CDR3 coding DNA: TGTGCCAGCCTTGGGGGTCGCTGGGGGGGTGGCAGCAATCAGCCCCAGCATTTT. Translating it yields CASLGGRWGGGSNQPQHF.

The chain couples TRBV6-6 to TRBJ2-7; a possible D gene is TRBD2 (7 bases). Per the germline V gene, CDR1 is MNHNY and CDR2 is SVGAGI (reference sequence). The CDR3 spans 13 residues. The germline V and J ends were trimmed by 10 bases and 2 bases, with 15 bases remaining between them. The CDR3 coding sequence is TGTGCCACCACAAAGGGGGGGCCCTACGAGCAGTACTTC. It yields the protein CATTKGGPYEQYF.

The rearrangement links TRBV28 to TRBJ1-1; maybe TRBD1 (5 bases). Germline lookup yields CDR1 MDHEN and CDR2 SYDVKM. This CDR3 is built from 13 residues. Between the trimmed V and J ends, which lost 4 bases and 10 bases, there was a span of 16 bases. The CDR3 DNA sequence: TGTGCCAGCAGTTCGTACAGGCTCCCTGGAGCTTTCTTT. Amino acids: CASSSYRLPGAFF.

This rearrangement joins TRBV9 to TRBJ2-1, with TRBD2 matching over 8 bases. The germline V gene encodes CDR1 SGDLS and CDR2 YYNGEE. Germline trimming cut 4 bases from V and 6 bases from J; bases unmatched to any gene: 12. CDR3 size: 16 residues. CDR3 amino acids: CASSNQLAVGSNEQFF. The CDR3 DNA follows: TGTGCCAGCAGCAACCAACTAGCGGTGGGGTCCAATGAGCAGTTCTTC.

This clone was detected a few times. The chain employs TRBV19 and TRBJ2-1; D might be TRBD2 (6 bases). The CDR3 runs to 15 residues. The V gene's germline CDR1 is LNHDA and CDR2 SQIVND (reference sequence). V was cut by 7 bases and J by 1 base, with 14 bases left in between. The CDR3, as DNA: TGTGCCAGTATGAAGGGTGCGGGATCCTACAATGAGCAGTTCTTC. It encodes CASMKGAGSYNEQFF.

The V and J genes are TRBV28 and TRBJ2-7; weak D call: TRBD2 (6 bases). The CDR3 is 13 amino acids. The germline CDR1 and CDR2 sequences are MDHEN and SYDVKM. V was trimmed by 0 bases and J by 4 bases, leaving 7 bases between them. CDR3 sequence reads: CASSLWGRYEQYF. CDR3 sequence (DNA): TGTGCCAGCAGTTTATGGGGGAGGTACGAGCAGTACTTC.

This clone has a handful of counts. The chain couples TRBV28 to TRBJ2-7; the match to TRBD2 covers 7 bases. Trimming cost V 6 bases and J 1 base; bases outside gene matches: 9. Germline values: CDR1 MDHEN, CDR2 SYDVKM. The CDR3 contains 15 residues. The CDR3 DNA follows: TGTGCCAGCAGCCTCCCGGGGGGAATTTCCTACGAGCAGTACTTC. The encoded protein is CASSLPGGISYEQYF.

This clone was observed a handful of times. V and J are TRBV13 and TRBJ2-7; 7 nucleotides line up with TRBD1. The length of the CDR3 is 14 residues. J was trimmed by 4 bases and V by 6 bases; bases with no gene match: 9. Per germline, CDR1 PRHDT and CDR2 FYEKMQ (reference sequence). The CDR3 nucleotides read TGTGCCAGCAGTTCCGGGACAGCACGGTACGAGCAGTACTTC. Its translation is CASSSGTARYEQYF.